The entry that follows covers one T cell receptor (beta chain) sequence. Its matching antigen is unknown. The junction departs from the called germline gene at one end, perhaps through a read error. Primers used in a second PCR of about 7 to 12 cycles were a sample-barcoded 5' primer and a J-beta primer mix. Each CDR3 protein gets one entry after TCRdb re-called the 5' RACE reads with MiXCR. In the table there are around 1,000,000 distinct CDR3 sequences, roughly 24% of which are singletons. The CDR3 is made up of 13 amino acids. CDR1 is DFQATT, CDR2 SNEGSKA, per germline (reference sequence). These data originate in a study of blood T cells in healthy people across ages. Study results and caveats: Diversity figures based on one million T cells were deemed too low.

These same data were also listed under a study on T cells of mothers and their children.

J is TRBJ1-4 and V is TRBV20-1; weak D call: TRBD1 (6 bases). The sequenced sample consisted of blood. The clonotype was recovered from a girl aged 2-10 years in good health. Here the CDR3 DNA reads TGCAGCCTCCACGAACAGGGTAATGAAAAACTATTTTTT. Encoded protein: CSLHEQGNEKLFF.